A selection of T cell receptor beta chains follows, all from one sample in a study of T cell responses to AZD1222 COVID-19 vaccine. Only in-frame clones appear in the TCRdb table, and some are missing; sequencing was by immunoSEQ multiplex PCR. The sample includes tens of thousands of clones, roughly nine tenths of them seen just once. The starting material was peripheral blood, obtained 28 days after the second AZD1222 dose. The receptors stem from an adult who received the AZD1222 COVID-19 vaccine. CDR3s include the opening cysteine and the closing phenylalanine or tryptophan. The D gene is left open where the match is weak. Clone size is shown for a subset of rows, as once, few, many or a class of expanded clone.

V gene	D gene	clone size	J gene	CDR3 DNA	CDR3 protein
TRBV7-2	TRBD1	.	TRBJ1-5	TGTGCCAGCAGCCCAGAGGGACAGTCAATTAGCAATCAGCCCCAGCATTTT	CASSPEGQSISNQPQHF
TRBV18	.	.	TRBJ1-4	TGTGCCAGCTCACCGAATCAGGAGGTTAACGAAAAACTGTTTTTT	CASSPNQEVNEKLFF
TRBV28	.	.	TRBJ2-7	TGTGCAAGCCGGGACCCAAATTACGAGCAGTACTTC	CASRDPNYEQYF
TRBV27	.	.	TRBJ2-1	TGTGCCAGCAGTCCCACGTATGGCGAGCAGTTCTTC	CASSPTYGEQFF
TRBV5-6	.	.	TRBJ1-4	TGTGCCAGCAGCTTGGACAGGGCGGGCTATGGTGAAAAACTGTTTTTT	CASSLDRAGYGEKLFF
TRBV7-6	.	.	TRBJ1-3	TGTGCCAGCAGCTTATTAGCGGTCGGGGGCGTTGGAAACACCATATATTTT	CASSLLAVGGVGNTIYF
TRBV9	TRBD2	.	TRBJ2-1	TGTGCCAGCAGCGTAGTGGCTAGCGGGAGCAATGAGCAGTTCTTC	CASSVVASGSNEQFF
TRBV9	.	.	TRBJ1-1	TGTGCCAGCAGCACCTCACCGGACACTGAAGCTTTCTTT	CASSTSPDTEAFF
TRBV20-1	TRBD2	.	TRBJ2-7	TGCAGTGCTAGTGGTGTCATAGCGGGAGATTACGAGCAGTACTTC	CSASGVIAGDYEQYF
TRBV29-1	TRBD2	.	TRBJ2-1	TGCAGCGTTTCCATTGGACTAGTGGAATACAATGAGCAGTTCTTC	CSVSIGLVEYNEQFF
TRBV12-5	TRBD2	.	TRBJ2-3	TGTGCTAGTGGTTTGGTATTGCGGACTAGCATTAGCACAGATACGCAGTATTTT	CASGLVLRTSISTDTQYF
TRBV28	TRBD2	.	TRBJ2-3	TGTGCCAGTAGACCCAACAGGGGTTCGGCTAGCGGGAGTGTGGCAGATACGCAGTATTTT	CASRPNRGSASGSVADTQYF
TRBV19	TRBD1	once	TRBJ1-1	TGTGCCAGTAGTATCTTAAAAGGACAGGGCGGGAACACTGAAGCTTTCTTT	CASSILKGQGGNTEAFF
TRBV6-5	TRBD1	.	TRBJ1-1	TGTGCCAGCAGAAGGGACAGGGGGCTTGTCACTGAAGCTTTCTTT	CASRRDRGLVTEAFF
TRBV7-9	.	once	TRBJ2-7	TGTGCCAGCAGCTTAACCACCGGGACGGACGAGCAGTACTTC	CASSLTTGTDEQYF
TRBV11-1	.	.	TRBJ2-7	TGTGCCAGCAGCTTTCAACCCTTACTAGATACGGACTTC	CASSFQPLLDTDF
TRBV29-1	.	.	TRBJ2-1	TGCAGCGCCAGGGTTGGCCATGAGCAGTTCTTC	CSARVGHEQFF